This paragraph reports one TCR beta chain. The data are from a study of cytomegalovirus exposure and HLA in healthy donors. The PCR ran on 60 Vbeta and 13 Jbeta primers. The method was immunoSEQ multiplex PCR; TCRdb's version includes in-frame clones alone and lacks a portion of them. The sample yields around 200,000 clones, more than 65% seen once. The CDR3 spans 14 residues. Trimming at V came to 1 base and at J to 2 bases, leaving 1 base not matched to a gene. Germline assignment: CDR1 PRHDT and CDR2 FYEKMQ (reference sequence). Source material: PBMCs. The sequence came from a girl aged 2-10 years in good health and CMV-seropositive. The genes are TRBV13 and TRBJ2-5; 7 bases map to TRBD2. CDR3: CASSLVGGQETQYF. The CDR3 region has the DNA TGTGCCAGCAGCTTAGTCGGGGGGCAAGAGACCCAGTACTTC.